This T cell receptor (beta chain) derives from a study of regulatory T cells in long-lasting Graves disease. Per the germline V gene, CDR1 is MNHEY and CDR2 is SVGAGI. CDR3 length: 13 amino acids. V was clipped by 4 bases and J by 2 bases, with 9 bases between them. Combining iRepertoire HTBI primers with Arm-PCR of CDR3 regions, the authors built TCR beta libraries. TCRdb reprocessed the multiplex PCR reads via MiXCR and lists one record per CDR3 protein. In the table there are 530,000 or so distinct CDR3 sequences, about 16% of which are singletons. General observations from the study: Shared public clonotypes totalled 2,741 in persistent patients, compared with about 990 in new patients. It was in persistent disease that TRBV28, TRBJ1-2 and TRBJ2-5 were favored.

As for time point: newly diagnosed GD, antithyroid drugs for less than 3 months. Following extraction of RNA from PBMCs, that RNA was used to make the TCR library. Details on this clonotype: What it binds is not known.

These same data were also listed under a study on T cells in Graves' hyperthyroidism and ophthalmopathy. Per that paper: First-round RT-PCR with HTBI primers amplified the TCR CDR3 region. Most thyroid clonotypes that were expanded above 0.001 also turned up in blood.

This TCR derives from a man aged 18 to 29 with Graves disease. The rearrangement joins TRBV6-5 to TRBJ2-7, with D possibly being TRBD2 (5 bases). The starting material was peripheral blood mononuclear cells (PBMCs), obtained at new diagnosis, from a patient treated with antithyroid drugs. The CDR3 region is CASSFAGTYEQYF. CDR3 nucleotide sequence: TGTGCCAGCAGTTTCGCCGGGACCTACGAGCAGTACTTC.